This entry describes one T cell receptor beta chain. Its antigen is unknown. Per-base qualities were not stored, and no clone one base away is much larger. V is cut by 1 base and J by 1 base, and the space between the germline ends is 10 bases. Taken from the germline V gene, the CDR1 and CDR2 loops are SGHVS and FNYEAQ. Reading from cysteine to phenylalanine, the CDR3 counts 15 amino acids. Only the CDR3 DNA stays, 45 bases, in frame from base 1. This entry belongs to a study of T cell changes during pregnancy in multiple sclerosis (dated by TCRdb to about 2019). Regarding the complete study: The study looked at changes in the T cell repertoire across pregnancy in women with multiple sclerosis.

Receptor libraries were prepared by the immunoSEQ multiplex PCR assay. TCRdb took over this immuneACCESS table, retaining in-frame rearrangements with V and J assigned. Such tables are incomplete; in checked studies, under half of the missing clones stem from an unresolved V gene, and the remainder is unexplained. The sample records under 50,000 clones, approximately 90% of which are singletons. Clones ranked in the top ten supply 4.1% of the sample. The chain was built from TRBV7-6 and TRBJ1-1; the D gene identity is not certain. The sequence derives from a female donor with multiple sclerosis, enrolled in a pregnancy study. Sample: CD8+ T cells from peripheral blood mononuclear cells, taken in the first trimester of pregnancy. For the CDR3, the sequence is CASSLEEAKNTEAFF. The DNA is as follows: TGTGCCAGCAGCTTAGAAGAGGCTAAGAACACTGAAGCTTTCTTT. The CDR3 plus the reference TRBV7-6 and TRBJ1-1 genes for the other parts give the full variable domain: GAGVSQSPRYKVTKRGQDVALRCDPISGHVSLYWYRQALGQGPEFLTYFNYEAQQDKSGLPNDRFSAERPEGSISTLTIQRTEQRDSAMYRCASSLEEAKNTEAFFGQGTRLTVV.